This T cell receptor beta chain comes out of a study of cytomegalovirus exposure and HLA in healthy donors. V was clipped by 2 bases and J by 1 base; unmatched bases: 6. CDR3 length: 15 residues. Germline V gene lookup returns CDR1 SGDLS and CDR2 YYNGEE. Vbeta (60) and Jbeta (13) primers were used in the PCR. The assay was immunoSEQ multiplex PCR, and TCRdb's table has in-frame clones only and misses some. The data hold under 150,000 clones, with 70% to 85% observed a single time. Sequenced: PBMCs. This chain links TRBV9 with TRBJ2-7; 7 bases match TRBD2. This receptor was taken from a woman aged 18-30 years in good health and CMV-seronegative. CDR3 residues: CASSVGGSRSYEQYF. CDR3 DNA: TGTGCCAGCAGCGTTGGCGGGAGCAGATCCTACGAGCAGTACTTC. Drawing the rest from reference TRBV9 and TRBJ2-7, the complete variable domain is DSGVTQTPKHLITATGQRVTLRCSPRSGDLSVYWYQQSLDQGLQFLIQYYNGEERAKGNILERFSAQQFPDLHSELNLSSLELGDSALYFCASSVGGSRSYEQYFGPGTRLTVT.